What follows are 30 T cell receptor beta chains derived from one specimen sequenced in a study of control samples from healthy donors and cancer patients. Assay used: immunoSEQ multiplex PCR; TCRdb lists only in-frame clones, some missing. Here the sample spans hundreds of thousands of clones, 75% to 95% being singletons. Sequenced input: PBMCs. The receptors here all came from a man in his forties with head and neck cancer.

The chain joins TRBV7-2 to TRBJ1-5, with D hard to call. Trimming stripped 1 base from V and 8 bases from J, with 12 bases between. This CDR3 is built from 14 residues. Germline loops: CDR1 SGHTA, CDR2 FQGNSA. In DNA form, the CDR3 reads TGTGCCAGCAGCTTAGGCCAGGTTCTGGAGCCCCAGCATTTT. Protein: CASSLGQVLEPQHF.

The chain uses TRBV7-2 and TRBJ2-1; D not certain. Trimming shortened V by 1 base and J by 10 bases, and 11 bases separated the two germline ends. Germline values: CDR1 SGHTA, CDR2 FQGNSA. The CDR3 is 13 residues long. The CDR3 sequence: CASSLGVAREQFF. The CDR3 DNA follows: TGTGCCAGCAGCTTAGGGGTGGCCCGCGAGCAGTTCTTC.

This sequence joins TRBV27 and TRBJ1-5; D call uncertain. Germline CDR1 MNHEY, CDR2 SMNVEV (reference sequence). With 6 bases removed from V and 4 bases from J, the gap between germline ends came to 10 bases. The CDR3 has 13 amino acids. CDR3 sequence reads: CASSPGENQPQHF. Here the CDR3 DNA reads TGTGCCAGCAGCCCTGGTGAGAATCAGCCCCAGCATTTT.

This chain links TRBV7-3 with TRBJ1-1; 7 bases map to TRBD1. CDR1 SGHTA and CDR2 FQGTGA come from the germline V gene. The CDR3 consists of 13 residues. V was clipped by 3 bases and J by 5 bases; unmatched bases: 3. The CDR3 sequence is CASSFTGETEAFF. CDR3 nucleotide sequence: TGTGCCAGCAGCTTTACAGGGGAAACTGAAGCTTTCTTT.

The chain carries TRBV7-6 and TRBJ2-6; 9 bases align to TRBD2. CDR3 size: 20 residues. CDR1 SGHVS and CDR2 FNYEAQ come from the germline V gene. V trimming: 6 bases; J trimming: 4 bases; junction bases outside the gene matches: 19. CDR3 sequence (DNA): TGTGCCAGCAGTCGAATCCGAACCGGGACTAGCATTTCCGGGGCCAACGTCCTGACTTTC. Translating it yields CASSRIRTGTSISGANVLTF. Full variable domain (remainder filled in from reference TRBV7-6 and TRBJ2-6): GAGVSQSPRYKVTKRGQDVALRCDPISGHVSLYWYRQALGQGPEFLTYFNYEAQQDKSGLPNDRFSAERPEGSISTLTIQRTEQRDSAMYRCASSRIRTGTSISGANVLTFGAGSRLTVL.

V and J are TRBV5-4 and TRBJ1-1; the match to TRBD1 covers 7 bases. Trimming removed 4 bases from V and 4 bases from J; junction bases left unmatched: 4. The CDR3 has 13 amino acids. Germline V gene data show CDR1 as SGHNT and CDR2 as YYREEE (reference sequence). CDR3 coding DNA: TGTGCCAGCAGCCAAGGGACAGTCACTGAAGCTTTCTTT. This gives the protein CASSQGTVTEAFF.

This chain connects TRBV25-1 to TRBJ1-2; 10 bases agree with TRBD1. Per the germline V gene, CDR1 is MGHDK and CDR2 is SYGVNS. The CDR3 covers 15 residues. After removal of 2 bases from V and 8 bases from J, the junction contained 8 bases not matched to a gene. The CDR3 DNA reads TGTGCCAGCAGTGAAAGAAAGGGGACAGGGGACGGCTACACCTTC. Translation: CASSERKGTGDGYTF.

This clone came up once. The CDR3 loop reads CASSPLSGGGDTQYF. The CDR3 bases are TGTGCCAGCAGCCCCCTTTCGGGAGGGGGGGATACGCAGTATTTT. This chain joins TRBV7-3 and TRBJ2-3; 8 positions match TRBD2. The germline V gene has CDR1 SGHTA and CDR2 FQGTGA. V shed 5 bases, J shed 6 bases, and the junction held 10 bases outside the gene matches. The CDR3 has 15 amino acids.

The genes are TRBV24-1 and TRBJ1-5; 7 bases line up with TRBD1. The CDR3 covers 14 residues. The ends lost 5 bases at V and 6 bases at J; junction bases unmatched: 6. Germline V gives CDR1 KGHDR, CDR2 SFDVKD. Written as DNA, the CDR3 is TGTGCCACCAGTGGACAGGGCGGCAGTCAGCCCCAGCATTTT. It encodes CATSGQGGSQPQHF.

CDR3 coding DNA: TGTGCCAGCAGCGTAGACGTCGGTAACTATGGCTACACCTTC. It translates to CASSVDVGNYGYTF. The chain couples TRBV9 to TRBJ1-2, with D uncertain. The V end was cut by 0 bases, the J end by 1 base, with 7 bases between. The CDR3 consists of 14 residues. CDR1 and CDR2 (germline): SGDLS, YYNGEE.

The V and J genes are TRBV28 and TRBJ1-3; 10 bases align to TRBD1. The trim removed 7 bases at V and 0 bases at J, leaving 15 bases unmatched. CDR1 is MDHEN and CDR2 is SYDVKM in the germline V gene. CDR3 length equals 19 residues. CDR3: CASTGRQGAFQSSGNTIYF. The CDR3 DNA reads as TGTGCCAGCACCGGAAGACAGGGGGCTTTTCAGAGCTCTGGAAACACCATATATTTT.

The chain recombines TRBV4-1 with TRBJ2-7; 10 nucleotides align to TRBD2. Looked up from germline, CDR1 is MGHRA and CDR2 is YSYEKL. Trimming removed 2 bases from V and 2 bases from J; junction bases left unmatched: 3. This CDR3 has 15 residues. The CDR3 reads CASSQRTSGPYEQYF. The CDR3 DNA sequence: TGCGCCAGCAGCCAAAGGACTAGCGGTCCCTACGAGCAGTACTTC.

This clone appeared a few times. The CDR3 region has the DNA TGTGCCAGCGGCGGGGGCCTTGGCTATGGCTACACCTTC. It specifies CASGGGLGYGYTF. The chain employs TRBV28 and TRBJ1-2; a weak D match, TRBD1 (6 bases). Germline V gene data show CDR1 as MDHEN and CDR2 as SYDVKM. V was clipped by 8 bases and J by 4 bases, with 14 bases between them. This CDR3 region has 13 residues.

V usage is TRBV5-4 and J usage is TRBJ1-6; D remains unclear. The V gene lost 0 bases and the J gene lost 7 bases, with 8 bases spanning the gap. Germline values: CDR1 SGHNT, CDR2 YYREEE (reference sequence). This CDR3 is built from 14 residues. CDR3 protein: CASSLEGLNSPLHF. The CDR3 region has the DNA TGTGCCAGCAGCTTGGAAGGGCTAAATTCACCCCTCCACTTT. Full variable domain (outside the CDR3, taken from reference TRBV5-4 and TRBJ1-6): ETGVTQSPTHLIKTRGQQVTLRCSSQSGHNTVSWYQQALGQGPQFIFQYYREEENGRGNFPPRFSGLQFPNYSSELNVNALELDDSALYLCASSLEGLNSPLHFGNGTRLTVT.

The CDR3 DNA follows: TGTGCCAGCAGTTTAGTGGGGATCATGAACACCGGGGAGCTGTTTTTT. It is translated as CASSLVGIMNTGELFF. The rearrangement links TRBV28 to TRBJ2-2; D unresolved. The germline V gene encodes CDR1 MDHEN and CDR2 SYDVKM. The CDR3 runs to 16 residues. Trimming cost V 2 bases and J 1 base, with 11 bases left between them.

This chain links TRBV2 with TRBJ1-1, with TRBD1 as a possible D gene (5 bases). Between the trimmed V and J ends, which lost 8 bases and 1 base, there was a span of 23 bases. The CDR3 totals 17 residues. Germline V gene sequence: CDR1 SNHLY, CDR2 FYNNEI. This CDR3 reads CASAREGLGVGNTEAFF. The CDR3 region has the DNA TGTGCCAGCGCTAGGGAGGGGCTCGGTGTTGGGAACACTGAAGCTTTCTTT.

This clone came up once. V gene TRBV13 combines with J gene TRBJ2-5, with 9 bases lining up with TRBD2. Germline assignment: CDR1 PRHDT and CDR2 FYEKMQ (reference sequence). Losses at the gene ends were 5 bases for V and 1 base for J; bases not matched to a gene: 11. CDR3 size: 17 residues. CDR3: CASSRGGLAGSQETQYF. Here the CDR3 DNA reads TGTGCCAGCAGCCGAGGGGGGCTAGCGGGGAGCCAAGAGACCCAGTACTTC.

The rearrangement links TRBV29-1 to TRBJ1-3, with TRBD1 matching over 8 bases. Per the germline V gene, CDR1 is SQVTM and CDR2 is ANQGSEA. The CDR3 is 15 amino acids. The V gene end was trimmed by 7 bases and the J gene end by 0 bases; junction bases not matched to a gene: 8. The CDR3 region is CSAAGGLSSGNTIYF. The CDR3 region has the DNA TGCAGCGCGGCAGGGGGCCTTAGCTCTGGAAACACCATATATTTT.

This chain uses TRBV30 with TRBJ1-5, with 8 bases identical to TRBD1. From germline, CDR1 is GTSNPN and CDR2 SVGIG (reference sequence). CDR3 length: 15 amino acids. Trimming cost V 0 bases and J 7 bases; bases outside gene matches: 8. The CDR3 nucleotides are TGTGCCTGGAGTGTTTATGGCCGACAGGGGCAGCCCCAGCATTTT. It encodes CAWSVYGRQGQPQHF.

V is TRBV28 and J is TRBJ2-1; D unresolved. V dropped 5 bases and J dropped 1 base, with 15 bases sitting between them. CDR3 length: 16 amino acids. Germline V CDR1 and CDR2: MDHEN, SYDVKM. The CDR3 nucleotides read TGTGCCAGCAGTCCGTATCGATCCCAGTCCTACAATGAGCAGTTCTTC. Amino acid sequence: CASSPYRSQSYNEQFF.

CDR3 sequence reads: CASSMDRGSYEQYF. CDR3 bases: TGTGCCAGCAGTATGGACAGGGGCTCCTACGAGCAGTACTTC. The chain recombines TRBV28 with TRBJ2-7, with TRBD1 identical over 9 bases. J lost 0 bases, V lost 5 bases, and 2 bases had no gene match. The CDR3 extends over 14 amino acids. Germline values: CDR1 MDHEN, CDR2 SYDVKM. Filled out from reference TRBV28 and TRBJ2-7, the complete variable domain reads DVKVTQSSRYLVKRTGEKVFLECVQDMDHENMFWYRQDPGLGLRLIYFSYDVKMKEKGDIPEGYSVSREKKERFSLILESASTNQTSMYLCASSMDRGSYEQYFGPGTRLTVT.

The chain employs TRBV30 and TRBJ1-2; no clear D gene. This CDR3 region has 14 residues. Germline-derived CDR1 and CDR2 are GTSNPN and SVGIG (reference sequence). V lost 2 bases to trimming and J lost 6 bases, with 16 bases between them. The DNA of the CDR3 is TGTGCCTGGAGTATTCCCAAAGGGTTCGATGGCTACACCTTC. Its translation is CAWSIPKGFDGYTF.

This rearrangement joins TRBV6-5 to TRBJ2-2; TRBD1 matches at 7 bases. Per germline, CDR1 MNHEY and CDR2 SVGAGI. The junction had 4 bases not matched to a gene; V was cut back by 6 bases and J by 3 bases. The CDR3 has 14 residues. CDR3 residues: CASRDRIDTGELFF. The CDR3 DNA is TGTGCCAGCAGGGACAGGATCGACACCGGGGAGCTGTTTTTT.

This chain connects TRBV4-3 to TRBJ2-5, with a weak D call TRBD2 (6 bases). CDR3 size: 16 residues. V was clipped by 0 bases and J by 5 bases, with 16 bases between them. The germline CDR1 and CDR2 sequences are LGHNA and YSLEER. The CDR3 DNA follows: TGCGCCAGCAGCCAAGAACCCAGCGGAGGGATGGAGACCCAGTACTTC. Encoded protein: CASSQEPSGGMETQYF.

This clone showed up just a few times. This chain connects TRBV5-1 to TRBJ2-2; D call uncertain. The CDR3 loop spans 12 amino acids. Germline V gene data show CDR1 as SGHRS and CDR2 as YFSETQ. Trimming left V 4 bases short and J 1 base short, with 2 bases between. The CDR3 nucleotides read TGCGCCAGCAGCCAGAACACCGGGGAGCTGTTTTTT. Translated, it gives CASSQNTGELFF.

The rearrangement links TRBV5-4 to TRBJ2-7; 7 nucleotides agree with TRBD2. V lost 2 bases to trimming and J lost 0 bases; unmatched junction nucleotides: 2. Germline V gene lookup returns CDR1 SGHNT and CDR2 YYREEE (reference sequence). This CDR3 spans 14 amino acids. CDR3 loop: CASSLAGPSYEQYF. CDR3 DNA sequence: TGTGCCAGCAGCTTAGCGGGACCCTCCTACGAGCAGTACTTC.

A remark on this clone: The junction does not match germline at one end; this may be a read error. The chain links TRBV4-2 to TRBJ2-7, with TRBD2 matching 10 bases. Per the germline V gene, CDR1 is LGHNA and CDR2 is YNFKEQ. This CDR3 has 15 amino acids. The CDR3 nucleotides are TGTACCAGCAGCCAAGGACTAGCGGCATTGGTCGAGCAGTACTTC. This sequence encodes CTSSQGLAALVEQYF.

The V call is TRBV19, the J call TRBJ1-1, with TRBD1 matching over 7 bases. The CDR3 runs to 13 residues. After removal of 6 bases from V and 5 bases from J, the junction contained 6 bases not matched to a gene. The V gene's germline CDR1 is LNHDA and CDR2 SQIVND (reference sequence). CDR3 region: CASRVRGQTEAFF. In DNA, the CDR3 is TGTGCCAGTAGGGTAAGGGGGCAGACTGAAGCTTTCTTT.

The chain is built from TRBV19 and TRBJ1-1; D unresolved. CDR3 length: 17 residues. V shed 0 bases and J shed 4 bases, with 18 bases lying between them. Germline V gene lookup returns CDR1 LNHDA and CDR2 SQIVND (reference sequence). Here the CDR3 DNA reads TGTGCCAGTAGTATAGAGCTGCCGACCAGTGGTCTCACTGAAGCTTTCTTT. Translated, it gives CASSIELPTSGLTEAFF.

The chain combines TRBV13 with TRBJ2-7; possible D gene TRBD2, 6 bases. Per germline, CDR1 PRHDT and CDR2 FYEKMQ (reference sequence). V dropped 6 bases and J dropped 3 bases, with 18 bases sitting between them. This CDR3 region has 15 residues. DNA for the CDR3: TGTGCCAGCAGGGAGGGGACTGGTGGGGACTACGAGCAGTACTTC. Protein product: CASREGTGGDYEQYF.